The clone carrying this T cell receptor beta chain was seen many times. The target antigen is unknown. Diagnostic decisions used clinical symptoms, serum thyroxine and TRAb, thyroid ultrasound and orbital computed tomography. Researchers took RNA transcripts and amplified the TCR beta CDR3 regions from them. Primed by the HTBI set, a first-round RT-PCR was run on the TCR CDR3. TCRdb used MiXCR to reprocess the multiplex PCR reads, holding one entry per CDR3 protein. The repertoire consists of 250,000 to 300,000 distinct CDR3 sequences, with more than 14% occurring once and the leading ten covering roughly 14%. This specimen belongs to a study of T cells in Graves' hyperthyroidism and ophthalmopathy. Study information: Peripheral blood was secured at the point of initial diagnosis, before any treatment.

The study's findings and limits: Appearing also in blood were most of the thyroid clonotypes expanded above 0.001.

Germline lookup yields CDR1 MNHNS and CDR2 SASEGT. V was clipped by 2 bases and J by 4 bases, with 17 bases between them. The CDR3 has 17 amino acids. The clonotype originates from a woman aged 40 to 50 with Graves' hyperthyroidism that later progressed to Graves' ophthalmopathy. The V and J genes are TRBV6-1 and TRBJ1-4; no reliable D call. The sample comprised blood. CDR3 sequence: CASSESFFPGLNEKLFF. Here the CDR3 DNA reads TGTGCCAGCAGTGAATCTTTTTTCCCCGGGCTTAATGAAAAACTGTTTTTT.